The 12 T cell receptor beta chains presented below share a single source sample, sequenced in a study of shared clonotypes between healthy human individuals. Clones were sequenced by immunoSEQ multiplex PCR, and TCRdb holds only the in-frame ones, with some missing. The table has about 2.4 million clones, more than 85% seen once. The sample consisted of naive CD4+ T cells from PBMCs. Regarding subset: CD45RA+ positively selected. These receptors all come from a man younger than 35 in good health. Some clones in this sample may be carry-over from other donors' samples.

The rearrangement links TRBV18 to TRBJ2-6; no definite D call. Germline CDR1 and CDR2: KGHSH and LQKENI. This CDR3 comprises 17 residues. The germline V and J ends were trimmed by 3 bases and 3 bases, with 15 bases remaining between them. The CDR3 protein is CASSPIIPSLGANVLTF. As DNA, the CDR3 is TGTGCCAGCTCACCCATTATACCCTCCCTTGGGGCCAACGTCCTGACTTTC.

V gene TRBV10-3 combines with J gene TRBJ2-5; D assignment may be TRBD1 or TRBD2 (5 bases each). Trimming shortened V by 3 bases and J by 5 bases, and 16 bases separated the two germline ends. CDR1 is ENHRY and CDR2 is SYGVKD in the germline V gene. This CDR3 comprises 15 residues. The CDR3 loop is CAISDPGPPRETQYF. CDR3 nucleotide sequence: TGTGCCATCAGTGATCCGGGGCCCCCCCGGGAGACCCAGTACTTC.

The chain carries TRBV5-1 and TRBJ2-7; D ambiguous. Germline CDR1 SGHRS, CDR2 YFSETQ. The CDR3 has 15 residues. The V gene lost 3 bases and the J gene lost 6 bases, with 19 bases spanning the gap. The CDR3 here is CASSSQNAARLEQYF. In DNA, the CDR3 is TGCGCCAGCAGCTCCCAGAACGCCGCTAGGCTCGAGCAGTACTTC.

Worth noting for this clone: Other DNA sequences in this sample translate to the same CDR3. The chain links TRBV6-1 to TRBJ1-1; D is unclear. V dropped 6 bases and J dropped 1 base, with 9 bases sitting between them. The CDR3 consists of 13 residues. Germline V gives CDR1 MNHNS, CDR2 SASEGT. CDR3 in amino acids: CASRFTANTEAFF. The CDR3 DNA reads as TGTGCCAGCAGGTTCACAGCGAACACTGAAGCTTTCTTT.

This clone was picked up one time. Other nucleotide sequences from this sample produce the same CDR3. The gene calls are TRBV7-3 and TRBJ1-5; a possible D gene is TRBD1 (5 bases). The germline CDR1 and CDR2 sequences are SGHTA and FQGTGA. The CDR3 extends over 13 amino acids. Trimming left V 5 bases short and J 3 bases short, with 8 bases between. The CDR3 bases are TGTGCCAGCAGCCCGGGGGTCAATCAGCCCCAGCATTTT. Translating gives CASSPGVNQPQHF.

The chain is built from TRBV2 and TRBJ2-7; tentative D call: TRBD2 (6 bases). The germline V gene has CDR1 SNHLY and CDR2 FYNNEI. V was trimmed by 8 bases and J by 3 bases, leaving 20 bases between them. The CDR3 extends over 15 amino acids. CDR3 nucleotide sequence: TGTGCCAGCTCCCCCGAGGGAGGCCCCAACTACGAGCAGTACTTC. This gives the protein CASSPEGGPNYEQYF.

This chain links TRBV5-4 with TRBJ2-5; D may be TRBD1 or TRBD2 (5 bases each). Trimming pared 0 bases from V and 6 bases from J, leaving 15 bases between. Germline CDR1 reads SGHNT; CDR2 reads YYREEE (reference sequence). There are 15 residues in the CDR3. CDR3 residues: CASSLGSRDPQTQYF. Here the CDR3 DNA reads TGTGCCAGCAGCTTGGGGTCTCGGGACCCACAGACCCAGTACTTC.

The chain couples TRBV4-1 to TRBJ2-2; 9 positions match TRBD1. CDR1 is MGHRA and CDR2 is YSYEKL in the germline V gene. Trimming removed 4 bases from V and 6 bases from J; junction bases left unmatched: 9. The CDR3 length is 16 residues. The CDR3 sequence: CASSPTGGAFPGELFF. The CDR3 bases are TGCGCCAGCAGCCCTACAGGGGGCGCTTTCCCCGGGGAGCTGTTTTTT.

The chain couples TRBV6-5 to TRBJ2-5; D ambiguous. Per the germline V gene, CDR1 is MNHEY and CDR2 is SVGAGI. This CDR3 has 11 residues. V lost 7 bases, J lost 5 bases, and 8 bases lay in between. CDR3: CASKYGETQYF. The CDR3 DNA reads TGTGCCAGCAAGTACGGTGAGACCCAGTACTTC.

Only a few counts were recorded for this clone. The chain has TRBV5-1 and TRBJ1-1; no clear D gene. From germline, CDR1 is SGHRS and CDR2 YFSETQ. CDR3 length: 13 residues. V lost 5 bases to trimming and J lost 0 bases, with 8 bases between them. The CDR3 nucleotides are TGCGCCAGCAGTGGGGAGTTGAACACTGAAGCTTTCTTT. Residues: CASSGELNTEAFF.

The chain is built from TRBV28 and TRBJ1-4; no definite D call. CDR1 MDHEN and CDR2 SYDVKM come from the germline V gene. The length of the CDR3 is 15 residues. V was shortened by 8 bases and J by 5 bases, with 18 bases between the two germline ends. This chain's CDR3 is CASVSLRGGNEKLFF. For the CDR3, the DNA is TGTGCCAGCGTATCTTTGCGGGGAGGAAATGAAAAACTGTTTTTT.

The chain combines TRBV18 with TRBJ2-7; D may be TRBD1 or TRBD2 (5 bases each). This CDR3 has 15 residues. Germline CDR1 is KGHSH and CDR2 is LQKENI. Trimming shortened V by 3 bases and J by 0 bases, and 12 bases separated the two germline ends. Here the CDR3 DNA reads TGTGCCAGCTCACCTCTTGGGGGAGTCTCCTACGAGCAGTACTTC. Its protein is CASSPLGGVSYEQYF.